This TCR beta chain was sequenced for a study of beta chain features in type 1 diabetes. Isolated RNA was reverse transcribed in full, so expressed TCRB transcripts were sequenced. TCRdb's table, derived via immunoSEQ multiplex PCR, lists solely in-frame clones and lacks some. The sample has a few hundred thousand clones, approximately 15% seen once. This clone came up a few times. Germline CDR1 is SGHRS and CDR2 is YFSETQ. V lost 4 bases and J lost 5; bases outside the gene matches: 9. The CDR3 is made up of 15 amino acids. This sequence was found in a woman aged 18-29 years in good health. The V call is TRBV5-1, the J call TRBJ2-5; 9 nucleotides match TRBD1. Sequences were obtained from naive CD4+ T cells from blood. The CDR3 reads CASSPQGQGVETQYF. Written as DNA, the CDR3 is TGCGCCAGCAGCCCGCAGGGACAGGGAGTGGAGACCCAGTACTTC.